The clone carrying this TCR beta chain showed up many times. The data were obtained in a study of identical twins. Germline V lookup: CDR1 SGHTA, CDR2 FQGNSA. The CDR3 is 16 amino acids. The ends were cut back, 2 bases at V and 4 bases at J, with 15 bases in the middle. Via MiXCR, TCRdb re-called the 5' RACE reads, giving one row per CDR3 protein. The data contain roughly 690,000 distinct CDR3 sequences, roughly 6% of them singletons. The sample consisted of naive T cells sorted from blood. This sequence was found in a man between 18 and 35 years old in good health. This chain connects TRBV7-2 to TRBJ2-1; no definite D call. CDR3 nucleotide sequence: TGTGCCAGCAGCTTATTTCCGGGTAGAATATACAATGAGCAGTTCTTC. This gives the protein CASSLFPGRIYNEQFF.